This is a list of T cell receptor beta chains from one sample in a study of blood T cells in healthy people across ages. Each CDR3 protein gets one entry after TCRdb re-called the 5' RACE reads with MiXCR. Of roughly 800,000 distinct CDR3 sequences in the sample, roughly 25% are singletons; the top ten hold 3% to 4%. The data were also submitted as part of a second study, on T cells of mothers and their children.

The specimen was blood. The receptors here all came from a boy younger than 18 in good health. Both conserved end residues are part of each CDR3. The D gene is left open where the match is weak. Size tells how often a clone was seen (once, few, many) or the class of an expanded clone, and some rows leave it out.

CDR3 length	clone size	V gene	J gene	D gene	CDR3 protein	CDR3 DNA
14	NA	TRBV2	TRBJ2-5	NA	CASSERERQETQYF	TGTGCCAGCAGTGAACGGGAGCGCCAAGAGACCCAGTACTTC
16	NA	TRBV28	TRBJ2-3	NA	CASRDYVPAGTDTQYF	TGTGCCAGCAGAGATTATGTCCCCGCGGGCACAGATACGCAGTATTTT
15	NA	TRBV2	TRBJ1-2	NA	CANSEAAVPNYGYTF	TGTGCCAACTCTGAGGCGGCAGTCCCAAACTATGGCTACACCTTC
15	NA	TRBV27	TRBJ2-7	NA	CASSWAGRGGYEQYF	TGTGCCAGCAGTTGGGCCGGTAGAGGGGGCTACGAGCAGTACTTC
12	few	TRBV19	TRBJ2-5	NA	CASSTGVETQYF	TGTGCCAGTAGTACAGGGGTTGAGACCCAGTACTTC
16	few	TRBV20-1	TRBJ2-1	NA	CSARLWQAGDYNEQFF	TGCAGTGCTAGATTGTGGCAGGCGGGCGACTACAATGAGCAGTTCTTC
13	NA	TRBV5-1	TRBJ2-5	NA	CVSSLNLEETQYF	TGCGTCAGCAGCTTGAACTTGGAGGAGACCCAGTACTTC
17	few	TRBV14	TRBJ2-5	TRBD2	CASSPQRGLIRQETQYF	TGTGCCAGCAGCCCCCAGCGGGGACTCATCCGCCAAGAGACCCAGTACTTC
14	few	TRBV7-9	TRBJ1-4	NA	CASSFSTSDEKLFF	TGTGCCAGCAGCTTCAGCACCTCGGATGAAAAACTGTTTTTT
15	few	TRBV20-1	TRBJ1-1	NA	CSARDREGHYTEAFF	TGCAGTGCTAGAGATCGGGAGGGGCATTACACTGAAGCTTTCTTT
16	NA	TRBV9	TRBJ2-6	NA	CASSAPLGSGANVLTF	TGTGCCAGCAGCGCCCCCCTGGGCTCTGGGGCCAACGTCCTGACTTTC
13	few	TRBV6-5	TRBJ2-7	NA	CASSYSKIYEQYF	TGTGCCAGCAGTTACTCGAAGATCTACGAGCAGTACTTC
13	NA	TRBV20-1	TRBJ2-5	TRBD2	CSAGGLAGETQYF	TGCAGTGCTGGGGGACTAGCGGGAGAGACCCAGTACTTC
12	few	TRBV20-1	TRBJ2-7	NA	CSATSVTYEQYF	TGCAGTGCTACTAGCGTCACCTACGAGCAGTACTTC
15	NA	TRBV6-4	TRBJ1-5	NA	CASSESDGPNQPQHF	TGTGCCAGCAGTGAGTCGGACGGCCCCAATCAGCCCCAGCATTTT
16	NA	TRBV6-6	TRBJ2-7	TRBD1	CASSFPRDRVGYEQYF	TGTGCCAGCAGTTTCCCCCGGGACAGGGTTGGGTACGAGCAGTACTTC
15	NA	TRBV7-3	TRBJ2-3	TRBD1	CASSKTGQGTDTQYF	TGTGCCAGCAGCAAGACGGGACAGGGCACAGATACGCAGTATTTT
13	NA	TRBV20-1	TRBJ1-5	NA	CSASGDSNQPQHF	TGCAGTGCTAGTGGGGATAGCAATCAGCCCCAGCATTTT
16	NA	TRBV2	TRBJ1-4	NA	CASSESSGTRGEKLFF	TGTGCCAGCAGTGAAAGTTCGGGAACCCGGGGGGAAAAACTGTTTTTT
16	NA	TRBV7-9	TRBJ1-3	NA	CASSLRQGISGNTIYF	TGTGCCAGCAGCTTAAGGCAGGGTATCTCTGGAAACACCATATATTTT
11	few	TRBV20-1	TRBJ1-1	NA	CSARDQTEAFF	TGCAGTGCTAGAGATCAAACTGAAGCTTTCTTT
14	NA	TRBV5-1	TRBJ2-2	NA	CASRPHGDTGELFF	TGCGCCAGCAGGCCTCACGGGGACACCGGGGAGCTGTTTTTT
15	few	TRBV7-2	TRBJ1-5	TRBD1	CASSSPGTVHQPQHF	TGTGCCAGCAGCTCCCCTGGGACAGTCCATCAGCCCCAGCATTTT
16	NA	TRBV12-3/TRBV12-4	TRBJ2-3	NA	CASSVQDWTSTDTQYF	TGTGCCAGCAGTGTCCAGGACTGGACCAGCACAGATACGCAGTATTTT
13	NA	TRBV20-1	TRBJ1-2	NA	CSASPPGQWGYTF	TGCAGTGCTAGCCCCCCCGGTCAGTGGGGCTACACCTTC
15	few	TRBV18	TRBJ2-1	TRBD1	CASSPPGDRDNEQFF	TGTGCCAGCTCACCACCGGGGGACAGAGACAATGAGCAGTTCTTC
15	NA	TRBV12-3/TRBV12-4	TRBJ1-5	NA	CASSQDPNVNQPQHF	TGTGCCAGCAGCCAAGACCCAAATGTAAATCAGCCCCAGCATTTT
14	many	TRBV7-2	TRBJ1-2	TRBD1	CASSLVQGKDGYTF	TGTGCCAGCAGCTTAGTACAGGGGAAGGACGGCTACACCTTC
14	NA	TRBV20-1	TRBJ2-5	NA	CSARPRTGQETQYF	TGCAGTGCTAGGCCGAGGACGGGCCAAGAGACCCAGTACTTC
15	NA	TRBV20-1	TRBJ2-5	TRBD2	CSARPIAGVQETQYF	TGCAGTGCTAGGCCCATAGCGGGAGTGCAAGAGACCCAGTACTTC
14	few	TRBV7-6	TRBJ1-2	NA	CASSPTRANYGYTF	TGTGCCAGCAGCCCGACAAGAGCTAACTATGGCTACACCTTC
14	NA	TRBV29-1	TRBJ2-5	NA	CSVPTGASQETQYF	TGCAGCGTCCCTACGGGGGCCTCCCAAGAGACCCAGTACTTC
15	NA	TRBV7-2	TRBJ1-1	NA	CASSFRDGGSTEAFF	TGTGCCAGCAGCTTTAGGGACGGGGGATCCACTGAAGCTTTCTTT
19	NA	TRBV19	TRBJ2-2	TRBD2	CASSSQGLAGGANTGELFF	TGTGCCAGTAGTAGCCAAGGACTAGCGGGGGGCGCGAACACCGGGGAGCTGTTTTTT
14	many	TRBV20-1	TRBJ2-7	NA	CSAAKYRDSYEQYF	TGCAGTGCCGCGAAATACAGGGATTCCTACGAGCAGTACTTC
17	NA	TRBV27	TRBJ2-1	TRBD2	CASSPRLAGDLYNEQFF	TGTGCCAGCAGTCCTCGACTAGCGGGGGACCTCTACAATGAGCAGTTCTTC
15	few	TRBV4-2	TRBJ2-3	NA	CASSQDYGSPDTQYF	TGTGCCAGCAGCCAAGATTACGGCAGTCCAGATACGCAGTATTTT
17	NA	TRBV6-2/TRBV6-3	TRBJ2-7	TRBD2	CASSYSKLAGPSYEQYF	TGTGCCAGCAGTTACTCGAAACTAGCGGGACCTTCCTACGAGCAGTACTTC
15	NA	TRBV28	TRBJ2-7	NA	CASSLSGNFHYEQYF	TGTGCCAGCAGTTTATCCGGAAATTTTCACTACGAGCAGTACTTC
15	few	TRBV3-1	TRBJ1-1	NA	CASSQDSRVNAEAFF	TGTGCCAGCAGCCAAGATTCTCGGGTTAACGCTGAAGCTTTCTTT
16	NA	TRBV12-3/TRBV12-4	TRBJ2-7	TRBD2	CASSLVGASGSEEQYF	TGTGCCAGCAGCCTCGTCGGGGCTAGCGGGAGTGAAGAGCAGTACTTC
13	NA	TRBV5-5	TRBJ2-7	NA	CASSETASYEQYF	TGTGCCAGCAGCGAGACAGCTTCCTACGAGCAGTACTTC
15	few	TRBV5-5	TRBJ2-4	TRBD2	CASSPGGRTKNIQYF	TGTGCCAGCAGCCCGGGGGGACGGACGAAAAACATTCAGTACTTC
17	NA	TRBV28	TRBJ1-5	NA	CASSLPGTDFRNQPQHF	TGTGCCAGCAGTTTACCGGGGACCGACTTTCGCAATCAGCCCCAGCATTTT
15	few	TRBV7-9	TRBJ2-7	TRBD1	CASSLGQGGTYEQYF	TGTGCCAGCAGCTTAGGACAGGGGGGCACCTACGAGCAGTACTTC
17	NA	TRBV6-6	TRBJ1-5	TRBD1	CASSPNGAGGSHQPQHF	TGTGCCAGCAGTCCTAATGGGGCAGGGGGCAGCCATCAGCCCCAGCATTTT
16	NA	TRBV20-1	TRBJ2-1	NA	CSAREGGGHSYNEQFF	TGCAGTGCTAGGGAGGGGGGAGGGCATTCCTACAATGAGCAGTTCTTC
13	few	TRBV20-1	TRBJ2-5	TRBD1	CSGVQGVQETQYF	TGCAGTGGGGTCCAGGGGGTACAAGAGACCCAGTACTTC
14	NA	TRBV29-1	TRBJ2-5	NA	CSVEDPVIYETQYF	TGCAGCGTTGAAGACCCGGTGATTTATGAGACCCAGTACTTC
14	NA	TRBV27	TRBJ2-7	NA	CASSLSSISYEQYF	TGTGCCAGCAGTTTATCGTCCATCTCCTACGAGCAGTACTTC